This T cell receptor (beta chain) was sequenced for a study of T cell responses to AZD1222 COVID-19 vaccine (dated by TCRdb to about 2021). Describing the broader study: AZD1222 recipients given second doses at about 4 weeks or at about 12 weeks were pooled, since spike-specific TCR depth and breadth were not found to differ between the two schedules. TCR sequencing covered roughly 230 trial participants: about 210 given two doses of AZD1222 and about 26 given two doses of MenACWY control vaccine. Trial participants were enrolled by age into 18-55, 56-69 and 70-plus year subgroups, with approximately 150, 28 and 58 TCR-sequenced participants respectively. Results the study describes overall, beyond this receptor: No day 14 peak-response samples were available, so repertoires were characterized only after the peak T cell response. A significant rise in spike-specific TCR breadth and depth was observed after two AZD1222 doses relative to day 0 and relative to MenACWY recipients. Participants were mostly white British and included more females than males, and it was suggested by the authors that clonal diversity may have been underestimated. In the small 56-69-year group, the increase in depth fell short of significance, most likely because of low power. Conclusions about previously exposed vaccinees are limited, since just five to seven AZD1222 recipients were seropositive for SARS-CoV-2 at baseline. The whole spike protein was spanned by vaccine-associated CD4 TCRs, and dominant responses were seen in regions 160-218 and 743-854. Reportedly, almost half of the unique spike-specific TCRs recognized epitopes lying outside the regions that are mutated in the B.1.351 and B.1.1.7 variants.

In the case of this clone: Its antigen target is currently unknown. No base quality information exists; no much larger clone differs at one position.

In the paper's terms, the time point label means: baseline before first vaccination. The vaccinee samples were drawn from two UK trials, COV001 and COV002, one of which was a single-blind randomized controlled phase 2/3 trial testing AZD1222 (ChAdOx1 nCoV-19) in healthy adults. For TCRbeta chain sequencing, PBMC samples from trial participants were taken at day 0 and at day 28 after the second dose. CDR1 is given as SGHDT and CDR2 as YYEEEE, both from the germline V gene. The CDR3 measures 14 amino acids from cysteine to phenylalanine. The kept DNA is CDR3 alone, 42 bases in frame from the first base. The junction shows trimming of 6 bases on V and 4 bases on J, plus 16 bases between the germline ends. The CDR3 regions of human TCRbeta chains were analyzed by immunosequencing. The source study handled its data this way. TCRs in the repertoires were matched against a reference library of SARS-CoV-2-specific TCRs that had been generated with the MIRA antigen-specificity platform. Breadth was defined as the fraction of unique TCRs that were SARS-CoV-2-associated. Depth was defined as the fraction of total T cells that were SARS-CoV-2-associated. Each spike-specific TCR was assigned to its reactive spike region and to a CD4 or CD8 class using the MIRA data. Log10-transformed breadth and depth values were compared by one-way ANOVA with Sidak's multiple comparisons tests. TCRdb holds this immuneACCESS table with in-frame rearrangements only. Some clones are missing; in checked studies, unresolved V genes explain under half, and the rest has no known cause. V, J and clone size are taken as reported in that table, and D and trimming were inferred from the DNA itself. Here the sample has more than 150,000 clones; over 80% occur a single time. About 10% of the sample is in the top ten clones.

Sample: peripheral blood, taken on day 0 of AZD1222 vaccination. The chain uses TRBV5-6 and TRBJ1-2, with a tentative D gene TRBD1 over 5 matching bases. The receptor was derived from an adult in good health. DNA sequence: TGTGCCAGCATCCTCCGTTGGGGGTTCTATGGCTACACCTTC. Its protein reads: CASILRWGFYGYTF. Reference TRBV5-6 and TRBJ1-2 proteins supply the regions before and after the CDR3; the full variable domain is: DAGVTQSPTHLIKTRGQQVTLRCSPKSGHDTVSWYQQALGQGPQFIFQYYEEEERQRGNFPDRFSGHQFPNYSSELNVNALLLGDSALYLCASILRWGFYGYTFGSGTRLTVV.